The 10 T cell receptor beta chains below were found in one sample sequenced in a study of memory CD4+ T cells and cytomegalovirus serostatus. Single viable CD3+CD4+CD8-CD45RO+ cells were sorted as the memory CD4+ T cells. Assay: immunoSEQ multiplex PCR; the TCRdb copy retains only in-frame clones and omits some. In the table there are about 56,000 clones, more than 75% of which are singletons. Material for sequencing was memory CD4+ T cells from blood. These receptors were collected from an adult in good health and CMV-seronegative.

The gene calls are TRBV6-5 and TRBJ1-6; 8 bases line up with TRBD1. Germline trimming cut 4 bases from V and 10 bases from J; bases unmatched to any gene: 6. Per germline, CDR1 MNHEY and CDR2 SVGAGI. CDR3 length: 14 residues. Here the CDR3 reads CASSSGQGQSPLHF. The CDR3 nucleotides read TGTGCCAGCAGTTCAGGACAGGGTCAGTCACCCCTCCACTTT.

J is TRBJ1-5 and V is TRBV5-8; D not resolved. The CDR3 runs to 14 residues. The germline V gene has CDR1 SGHTS and CDR2 YDEGEE. Trimming removed 1 base from V and 3 bases from J, with 8 bases in between. The CDR3 sequence is CASSLRLLNQPQHF. DNA for the CDR3: TGTGCCAGCAGCTTGAGACTGCTCAATCAGCCCCAGCATTTT.

The chain is built from TRBV4-3 and TRBJ2-7; 8 positions agree with TRBD2. This CDR3 has 16 residues. Per germline, CDR1 LGHNA and CDR2 YSLEER. The junction had 11 bases not matched to a gene; V was cut back by 4 bases and J by 3 bases. The CDR3, as DNA: TGCGCCAGCAGCCTCATGAGCGGGGGAGGTTTCTACGAGCAGTACTTC. This gives the protein CASSLMSGGGFYEQYF.

The V and J genes are TRBV7-2 and TRBJ2-3, with D possibly called TRBD1 or TRBD2 (6 bases each). The CDR3 covers 15 residues. The germline V gene encodes CDR1 SGHTA and CDR2 FQGNSA. V lost 0 bases and J lost 11, with 18 bases in between. This CDR3 reads CASSLATGTFLLQYF. The CDR3 region has the DNA TGTGCCAGCAGCTTAGCTACAGGGACTTTCCTCCTGCAGTATTTT. The whole variable domain, remainder taken from reference TRBV7-2 and TRBJ2-3, is GAGVSQSPSNKVTEKGKDVELRCDPISGHTALYWYRQSLGQGLEFLIYFQGNSAPDKSGLPSDRFSAERTGGSVSTLTIQRTQQEDSAVYLCASSLATGTFLLQYFGPGTRLTVL.

The rearrangement joins TRBV7-2 to TRBJ2-1; 9 positions match TRBD1. This CDR3 is 15 amino acids long. The ends lost 6 bases at V and 4 bases at J; junction bases unmatched: 7. Germline-derived CDR1 and CDR2 are SGHTA and FQGNSA. The CDR3 DNA reads TGTGCCAGCAGTCTGGACAGGGGTGGGTACAATGAGCAGTTCTTC. Translating gives CASSLDRGGYNEQFF.

The V and J genes are TRBV5-3 and TRBJ2-3; no clear D. TRBV5-3 is sorted into the ORF group, with uncertain function. V was cut by 3 bases and J by 2 bases, with 7 bases left in between. The CDR3 is 13 residues long. The DNA of the CDR3 is TGTGCCAGAAGCTCCAACTTCACAGATACGCAGTATTTT. Translating it yields CARSSNFTDTQYF.

The genes are TRBV19 and TRBJ2-3, with D maybe TRBD2 (5 bases). This CDR3 contains 11 residues. V gave up 3 bases and J gave up 7 bases, with 5 bases separating them. CDR1 and CDR2 from the germline V gene are LNHDA and SQIVND (reference sequence). CDR3 bases: TGTGCCAGTAGTATCGGGAATACGCAGTATTTT. Its protein product is CASSIGNTQYF.

J is TRBJ2-5 and V is TRBV7-2, with no clear D. This CDR3 spans 12 amino acids. Deletions cut 3 bases from V and 4 bases from J, with 6 bases between. Germline loops: CDR1 SGHTA, CDR2 FQGNSA. The CDR3 loop reads CASSFRVETQYF. The CDR3 nucleotides read TGTGCCAGCAGCTTTAGGGTAGAGACCCAGTACTTC.

The chain uses TRBV19 and TRBJ1-5; weak D call: TRBD1 (5 bases). CDR1 is LNHDA, CDR2 SQIVND, per germline (reference sequence). This CDR3 has 18 residues. V was shortened by 3 bases and J by 3 bases, with 21 bases between the two germline ends. The CDR3 is CASSIPWYRTRDNQPQHF. The CDR3 nucleotides are TGTGCCAGTAGTATCCCCTGGTATCGGACCAGGGACAATCAGCCCCAGCATTTT.

The chain joins TRBV29-1 to TRBJ2-3; tentative D call: TRBD2 (7 bases). Germline values: CDR1 SQVTM, CDR2 ANQGSEA. The CDR3 runs 16 residues. With 1 base removed from V and 2 bases from J, the gap between germline ends came to 16 bases. CDR3 residues: CSVEGVGGANTDTQYF. In DNA form, the CDR3 reads TGCAGCGTTGAAGGAGTGGGGGGGGCCAACACAGATACGCAGTATTTT.